The 9 T cell receptor beta chains reported below all come from one sample, sequenced in a study of a mutant IDH1 vaccine in newly diagnosed glioma. The data were produced by immunoSEQ multiplex PCR, yet TCRdb's version contains in-frame clones alone and is incomplete. The repertoire has tens of thousands of clones, about 92% of them found once; the top ten carry less than 2.5%. This sample's time point: week 35, safety follow-up. All doses held 300 ug of mutant IDH1 20-mer peptide, with topical imiquimod. Antigens of these TCRs are unknown. Material: PBMCs, obtained from a glioma patient whose treatment included an IDH1 peptide vaccine. These receptor sequences come from a man between 45 and 60 years old with glioma.

The chain is built from TRBV2 and TRBJ2-3; 8 bases line up with TRBD2. This CDR3 region has 14 residues. Trimming cost V 9 bases and J 0 bases; bases outside gene matches: 5. The germline gives CDR1 SNHLY, CDR2 FYNNEI. CDR3 amino acids: CARTSGTSTDTQYF. The CDR3 DNA sequence: TGTGCCAGAACTAGCGGAACTAGCACAGATACGCAGTATTTT.

This chain links TRBV6-5 with TRBJ2-2; 10 bases line up with TRBD1. Looked up from germline, CDR1 is MNHEY and CDR2 is SVGAGI. J lost 8 bases, V lost 0 bases, and 6 bases had no gene match. The CDR3 is made up of 16 amino acids. The CDR3 nucleotides are TGTGCCAGCAGTTACTCGGGGAGACAGGGGGCTGGGGAGCTGTTTTTT. As protein: CASSYSGRQGAGELFF.

The chain combines TRBV11-2 with TRBJ2-7; 7 bases map to TRBD1. The V and J ends lost 4 bases and 0 bases, in that order; junction bases with no gene match: 3. The CDR3 sequence is 14 residues long. Germline lookup yields CDR1 SGHAT and CDR2 FQNNGV. CDR3 residues: CASSSDRVSYEQYF. The DNA for the CDR3 is TGTGCCAGCAGCTCAGACAGGGTCTCCTACGAGCAGTACTTC. Full variable domain (outside the CDR3, taken from reference TRBV11-2 and TRBJ2-7): EAGVAQSPRYKIIEKRQSVAFWCNPISGHATLYWYQQILGQGPKLLIQFQNNGVVDDSQLPKDRFSAERLKGVDSTLKIQPAKLEDSAVYLCASSSDRVSYEQYFGPGTRLTVT.

The V call is TRBV7-2, the J call TRBJ1-1; weak D call: TRBD1 (6 bases). Germline loops: CDR1 SGHTA, CDR2 FQGNSA. Trimming stripped 5 bases from V and 0 bases from J, with 13 bases between. The CDR3 contains 15 residues. The CDR3 reads CASSQPGHLNTEAFF. CDR3 bases: TGTGCCAGCAGCCAACCGGGACATCTGAACACTGAAGCTTTCTTT.

This chain joins TRBV21-1 and TRBJ2-7. TRBV21-1 is a recognized pseudogene. There are 17 residues in the CDR3. CDR3 region: CASSKASLLGVSHEQYF. CDR3 coding DNA: TGTGCCAGCAGCAAAGCTTCTCTGCTGGGGGTCTCACACGAGCAGTACTTC.

In nucleotides, the CDR3 is TGTGCCAGCAGTTACTCATCAGGCCGCTCTGGAAACACCATATATTTT. Translating gives CASSYSSGRSGNTIYF. The chain employs TRBV6-5 and TRBJ1-3; D uncertain. This CDR3 has 16 amino acids. Deletions cut 0 bases from V and 0 bases from J, with 9 bases between. From germline, CDR1 is MNHEY and CDR2 SVGAGI.

This rearrangement joins TRBV25-1 to TRBJ1-2, with a weak D call TRBD1 (5 bases). The CDR3 has 12 residues. Per germline, CDR1 MGHDK and CDR2 SYGVNS. Trimming removed 7 bases from V and 4 bases from J, with 10 bases in between. This CDR3 is CASNRQGYGYTF. In DNA form, the CDR3 reads TGTGCCAGCAACCGGCAGGGCTATGGCTACACCTTC.

This clone showed up just a few times. The chain carries TRBV7-9 and TRBJ1-1; no definite D call. V lost 2 bases and J 1 base, leaving 5 bases between the germline ends. Germline V gives CDR1 SEHNR, CDR2 FQNEAQ (reference sequence). The CDR3 is 13 amino acids. The CDR3 spells CASSLPPNTEAFF. In DNA form, the CDR3 reads TGTGCCAGCAGCTTACCGCCGAACACTGAAGCTTTCTTT.

In its sample, this clone was seen once. The rearrangement links TRBV7-8 to TRBJ1-5; the match to TRBD1 covers 7 bases. The CDR3 has 18 amino acids. The V gene end was trimmed by 5 bases and the J gene end by 0 bases; junction bases not matched to a gene: 13. The germline V gene encodes CDR1 SGHVS and CDR2 FQNEAQ. CDR3 nucleotides: TGTGCCAGCAGCCCCCAACCGGGACAGAGACTTAGCAATCAGCCCCAGCATTTT. As protein: CASSPQPGQRLSNQPQHF.